A few counts support the clone carrying this T cell receptor beta chain. The antigen is unknown. This record belongs to a study of vaccination and CD4 T cells after COVID-19. Sequencing of DNA taken from cultured CD4+ T cells relied on the Oncomine TCR Beta short-read assay. Cultured CD4+ T cells yielded the extracted genomic DNA. TCRdb reprocessed the PCR reads via MiXCR and lists one record per CDR3 protein. The sample holds more than 10,000 distinct CDR3 sequences, 40% to 60% seen once. The V gene's germline CDR1 is DFQATT and CDR2 SNEGSKA (reference sequence). The CDR3 is 13 residues long. V lost 6 bases to trimming and J lost 4 bases; unmatched junction nucleotides: 8. Regarding treatment: roughly 11-day PBMC culture with coronavirus spike peptide pools or control peptides (ViraFEST assay). ViraFEST used peptide pools to expand antigen-specific T cells, then sequenced TCRs.

The rearrangement links TRBV20-1 to TRBJ2-7; 8 nucleotides align to TRBD1. Material: CD4+ T cells from blood, cultured in vitro. The receptor's source is a human donor who had recovered from COVID-19. CDR3 in amino acids: CSALGQGDYEQYF. The CDR3 DNA sequence: TGCAGTGCCCTCGGACAGGGAGATTACGAGCAGTACTTC.